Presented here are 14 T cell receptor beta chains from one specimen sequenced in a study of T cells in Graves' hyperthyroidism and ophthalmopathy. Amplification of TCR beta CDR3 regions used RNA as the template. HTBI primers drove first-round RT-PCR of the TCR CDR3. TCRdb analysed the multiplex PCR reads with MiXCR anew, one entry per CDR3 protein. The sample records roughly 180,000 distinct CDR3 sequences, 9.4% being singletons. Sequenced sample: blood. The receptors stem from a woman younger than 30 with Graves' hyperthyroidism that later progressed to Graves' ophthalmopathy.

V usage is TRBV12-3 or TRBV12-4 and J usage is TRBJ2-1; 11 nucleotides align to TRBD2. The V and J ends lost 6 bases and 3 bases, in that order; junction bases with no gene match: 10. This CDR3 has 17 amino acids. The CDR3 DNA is TGTGCCAGCAGCTTGGAGTTGGGACTAGCGGACTACAATGAGCAGTTCTTC. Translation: CASSLELGLADYNEQFF.

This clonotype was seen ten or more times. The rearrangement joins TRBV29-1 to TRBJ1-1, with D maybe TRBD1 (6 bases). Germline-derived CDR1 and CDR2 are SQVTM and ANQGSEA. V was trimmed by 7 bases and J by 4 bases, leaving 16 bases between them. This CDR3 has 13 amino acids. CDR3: CSGKKGGGTEAFF. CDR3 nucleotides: TGCAGCGGTAAGAAAGGGGGGGGCACTGAAGCTTTCTTT.

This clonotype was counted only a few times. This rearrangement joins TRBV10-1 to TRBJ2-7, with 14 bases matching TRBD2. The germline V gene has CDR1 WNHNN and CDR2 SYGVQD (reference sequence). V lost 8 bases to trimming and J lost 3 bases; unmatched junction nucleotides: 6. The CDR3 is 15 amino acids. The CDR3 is CASSGTSGGLYEQYF. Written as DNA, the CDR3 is TGCGCCAGCTCCGGGACTAGCGGGGGCCTCTACGAGCAGTACTTC.

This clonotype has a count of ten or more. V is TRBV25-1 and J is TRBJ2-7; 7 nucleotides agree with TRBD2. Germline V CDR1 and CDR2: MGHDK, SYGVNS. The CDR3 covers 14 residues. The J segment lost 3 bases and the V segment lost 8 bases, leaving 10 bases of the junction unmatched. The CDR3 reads CASDATGGGYEQYF. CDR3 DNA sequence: TGTGCCAGCGACGCCACGGGAGGAGGCTACGAGCAGTACTTC.

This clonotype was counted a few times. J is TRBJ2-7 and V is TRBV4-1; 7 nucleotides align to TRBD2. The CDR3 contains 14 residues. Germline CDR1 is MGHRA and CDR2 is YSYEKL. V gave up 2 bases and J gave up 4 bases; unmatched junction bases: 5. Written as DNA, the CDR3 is TGCGCCAGCAGCCAAAGCGGGGCCTCATACGAGCAGTACTTC. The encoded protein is CASSQSGASYEQYF.

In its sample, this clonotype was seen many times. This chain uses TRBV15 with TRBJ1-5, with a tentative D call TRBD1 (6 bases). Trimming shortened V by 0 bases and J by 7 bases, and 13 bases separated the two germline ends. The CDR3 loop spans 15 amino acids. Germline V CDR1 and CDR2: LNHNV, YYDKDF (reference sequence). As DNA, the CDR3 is TGTGCCACCAGCAGAGAAGGTTCAGGGGTCCAGCCCCAGCATTTT. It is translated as CATSREGSGVQPQHF.

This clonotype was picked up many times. In nucleotides, the CDR3 is TGTGCCAGCAGTTACACTGAAGGGTATGAGCAGTTCTTC. Protein: CASSYTEGYEQFF. The chain joins TRBV6-6 to TRBJ2-1; unclear D gene. The CDR3 is made up of 13 amino acids. The V gene lost 2 bases and the J gene lost 8 bases, with 10 bases spanning the gap. CDR1 MNHNY and CDR2 SVGAGI come from the germline V gene (reference sequence).

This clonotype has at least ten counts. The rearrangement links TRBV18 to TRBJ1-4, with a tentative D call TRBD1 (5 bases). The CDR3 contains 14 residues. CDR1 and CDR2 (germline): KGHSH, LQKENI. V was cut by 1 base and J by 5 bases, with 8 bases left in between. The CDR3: CASSPQGTNEKLFF. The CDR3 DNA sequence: TGTGCCAGCTCACCACAGGGGACGAATGAAAAACTGTTTTTT.

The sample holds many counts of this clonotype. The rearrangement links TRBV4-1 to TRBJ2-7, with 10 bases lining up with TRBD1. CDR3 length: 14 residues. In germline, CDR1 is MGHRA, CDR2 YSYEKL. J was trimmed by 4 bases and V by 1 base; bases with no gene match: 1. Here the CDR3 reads CASSQGDRGYEQYF. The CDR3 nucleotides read TGCGCCAGCAGCCAAGGGGACAGGGGTTACGAGCAGTACTTC.

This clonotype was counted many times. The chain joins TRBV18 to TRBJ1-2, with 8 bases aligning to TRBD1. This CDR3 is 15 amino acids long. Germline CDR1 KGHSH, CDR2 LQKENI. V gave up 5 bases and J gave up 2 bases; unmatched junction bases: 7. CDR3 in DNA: TGTGCCAGCTCAACGGGACAGGAACCCAACTATGGCTACACCTTC. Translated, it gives CASSTGQEPNYGYTF.

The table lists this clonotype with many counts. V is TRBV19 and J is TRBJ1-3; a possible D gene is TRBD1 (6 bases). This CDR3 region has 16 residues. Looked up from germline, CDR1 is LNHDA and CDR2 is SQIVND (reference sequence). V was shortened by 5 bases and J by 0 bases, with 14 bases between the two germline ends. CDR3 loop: CASSQGTHNSGNTIYF. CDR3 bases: TGTGCCAGTAGTCAAGGGACACACAACTCTGGAAACACCATATATTTT.

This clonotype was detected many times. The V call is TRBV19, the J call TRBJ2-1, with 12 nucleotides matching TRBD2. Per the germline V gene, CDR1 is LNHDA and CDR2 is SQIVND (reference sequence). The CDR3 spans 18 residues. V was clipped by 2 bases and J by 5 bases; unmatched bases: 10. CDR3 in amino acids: CASSIIGGRTSGNNEQFF. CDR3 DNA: TGTGCCAGTAGTATAATAGGGGGGAGGACTAGCGGGAACAATGAGCAGTTCTTC.

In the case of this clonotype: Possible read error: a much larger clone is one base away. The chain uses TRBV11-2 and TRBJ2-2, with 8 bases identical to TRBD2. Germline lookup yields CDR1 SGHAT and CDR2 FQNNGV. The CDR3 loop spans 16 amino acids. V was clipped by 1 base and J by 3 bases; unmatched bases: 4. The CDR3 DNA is TGTGCCAGCAGCTTAGGTCGGGGGGGACACACCGGGGAGCTGTTTTTT. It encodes CASSLGRGGHTGELFF.

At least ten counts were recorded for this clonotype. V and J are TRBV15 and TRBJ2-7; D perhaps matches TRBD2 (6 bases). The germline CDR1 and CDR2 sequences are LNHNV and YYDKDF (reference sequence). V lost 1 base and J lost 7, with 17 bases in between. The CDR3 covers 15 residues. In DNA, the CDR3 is TGTGCCACCAGCAGAGGACCGGGAGTAGGGGTAGAGCAGTACTTC. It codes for CATSRGPGVGVEQYF.